The 7 T cell receptor beta chains below were found in one sample sequenced in a study of a mutant IDH1 vaccine in newly diagnosed glioma. Method: immunoSEQ multiplex PCR; TCRdb's copy keeps in-frame clones and lacks some. The data contain approximately 16,000 clones, 95% to 96% of them singletons. Regarding time point: baseline, week 1 (first vaccination visit). Treatment reported: pre-vaccination baseline after standard-of-care therapy. The source was peripheral blood mononuclear cells (PBMCs), collected from a glioma patient treated with radiotherapy, temozolomide or both. The receptors come from a woman younger than 30 with glioma. Some clones in this sample may be carry-over from other donors' samples.

The chain employs TRBV4-3 and TRBJ2-1; 7 nucleotides align to TRBD2. Germline V gives CDR1 LGHNA, CDR2 YSLEER. V shed 8 bases, J shed 2 bases, and the junction held 12 bases outside the gene matches. CDR3 length: 16 amino acids. CDR3 sequence (DNA): TGCGCCAGCTCGGCCGGGCCTAGCGGTGCCTACAATGAGCAGTTCTTC. This gives the protein CASSAGPSGAYNEQFF.

The chain employs TRBV21-1 and TRBJ1-1. TRBV21-1 is termed a pseudogene. This CDR3 is 14 amino acids long. For the CDR3, the DNA is TGTGCCAGCAGCAAAGTCGCATCGAACACTGAAGCTTTCTTT. This codes for CASSKVASNTEAFF.

The V call is TRBV7-6, the J call TRBJ1-1; a possible D gene is TRBD1 (5 bases). The CDR3 is made up of 14 amino acids. Germline V gives CDR1 SGHVS, CDR2 FNYEAQ. The V and J ends lost 2 bases and 5 bases respectively, with 12 bases between them. The CDR3 protein is CASSLRQGGTEAFF. The CDR3 DNA is TGTGCCAGCAGCTTACGGCAGGGAGGAACTGAAGCTTTCTTT.

The rearrangement joins TRBV19 to TRBJ1-1; TRBD1 might be the D (6 bases). The CDR3 runs to 12 residues. Looked up from germline, CDR1 is LNHDA and CDR2 is SQIVND (reference sequence). Trimming removed 3 bases from V and 7 bases from J, with 9 bases in between. The CDR3 DNA follows: TGTGCCAGTAGTATGGGGGCGGATGAAGCTTTCTTT. Residues: CASSMGADEAFF.

The chain uses TRBV4-1 and TRBJ1-1; D remains ambiguous. Trimming took 0 bases from V and 2 from J, leaving 13 bases between them. This CDR3 is built from 16 residues. Germline assignment: CDR1 MGHRA and CDR2 YSYEKL. CDR3 in amino acids: CASSQEVGSLNTEAFF. Written as DNA, the CDR3 is TGCGCCAGCAGCCAAGAGGTTGGCAGTTTAAACACTGAAGCTTTCTTT.

The genes are TRBV10-1 and TRBJ2-5, with D unresolved. Germline lookup yields CDR1 WNHNN and CDR2 SYGVQD (reference sequence). V lost 1 base, J lost 4 bases, and 10 bases lay in between. CDR3 length equals 14 residues. For the CDR3, the DNA is TGCGCCAGCAGTGAGTATTCCACAGCAGAGACCCAGTACTTC. The encoded protein is CASSEYSTAETQYF.

This chain links TRBV19 with TRBJ1-5; no clear D gene. The CDR3 sequence is 16 residues long. CDR1 is LNHDA and CDR2 is SQIVND in the germline V gene (reference sequence). Between the trimmed V and J ends, which lost 5 bases and 2 bases, there was a span of 16 bases. The CDR3 DNA reads TGTGCCAGTAGTTTCCGAGCGGAAGAGGGCAATCAGCCCCAGCATTTT. This gives the protein CASSFRAEEGNQPQHF.